A selection of T cell receptor beta chains follows, all from one sample in a study of cytomegalovirus exposure and HLA in healthy donors. TCRdb keeps only in-frame clones here, not all; method: immunoSEQ multiplex PCR. The repertoire consists of about 140,000 clones, with 75% to 80% occurring once and the leading ten covering under 2%. The material sequenced was PBMCs. The receptors shown here come from a female donor in good health and CMV-seronegative. The CDR3 runs from the conserved cysteine through the conserved F or W. Fields, in order: CDR3 DNA, CDR3 protein, D gene, clone size, V gene, J gene. D genes are given only for firm matches. Clone size appears in some rows only: once, few, many, or a class for an expanded clone.

DNA: TGTGCCAGCAGTTATTTGGGAGGGGACACTGAAGCTTTCTTT; CDR3: CASSYLGGDTEAFF; D: -; size: -; V: TRBV6-5; J: TRBJ1-1
DNA: TGTGCCAGTAGTCCCGGGACTAGGAGTGAGCAGTACTTC; CDR3: CASSPGTRSEQYF; D: TRBD2; size: -; V: TRBV19; J: TRBJ2-7
DNA: TGCGCCAGCAGCTTGGAGCGGCAGACTAAGAACACTGAAGCTTTCTTT; CDR3: CASSLERQTKNTEAFF; D: -; size: -; V: TRBV5-1; J: TRBJ1-1
DNA: TGTGCCAGCAGCTTAGAACGGGGGTTGCATGAGCAGTTCTTC; CDR3: CASSLERGLHEQFF; D: -; size: -; V: TRBV7-2; J: TRBJ2-1
DNA: TGTGCCAGCAACTTAGCGGGACAGGGGGTGGTAATGAACACTGAAGCTTTCTTT; CDR3: CASNLAGQGVVMNTEAFF; D: TRBD1; size: once; V: TRBV7-2; J: TRBJ1-1
DNA: TGTGCCAGCAGTTACCCTGGGACAGGGGTAGATACGCAGTATTTT; CDR3: CASSYPGTGVDTQYF; D: TRBD1; size: -; V: TRBV6-5; J: TRBJ2-3
DNA: TGTGCCAGTAGTATCACAGGGGGCTCTCAAGAGACCCAGTACTTC; CDR3: CASSITGGSQETQYF; D: TRBD1; size: -; V: TRBV19; J: TRBJ2-5
DNA: TGTGCCAGCTGGGGACTAGCGGAAGTCAATGAGCAGTTCTTC; CDR3: CASWGLAEVNEQFF; D: TRBD2; size: -; V: TRBV6-5; J: TRBJ2-1
DNA: TGCGCCAGCAGCTCCCCCCCGGACAGGGGCTCCGCCGAGCAGTACTTC; CDR3: CASSSPPDRGSAEQYF; D: TRBD1; size: -; V: TRBV5-1; J: TRBJ2-7
DNA: TGTGCCAGCAGAAAAACCGCCGGGGAAGCGGCTGAAAAACTGTTTTTT; CDR3: CASRKTAGEAAEKLFF; D: -; size: -; V: TRBV6-4; J: TRBJ1-4
DNA: TGTGCCAGTAGTATAGATCCCCCTAGCGGGAGCACGCACGAGCAGTACTTC; CDR3: CASSIDPPSGSTHEQYF; D: TRBD2; size: -; V: TRBV19; J: TRBJ2-7
DNA: TGTGCCAGTTATCAGGGTGGCAATCAGCCCCAGCATTTT; CDR3: CASYQGGNQPQHF; D: -; size: -; V: TRBV2; J: TRBJ1-5
DNA: TGTGCCAGCATCCGGCAGGGGGCAGGTAGCACTGAAGCTTTCTTT; CDR3: CASIRQGAGSTEAFF; D: TRBD1; size: many; V: TRBV2; J: TRBJ1-1
DNA: TGTGCCAGCAGCTCCGGACAGGGAGGCTACACCTTC; CDR3: CASSSGQGGYTF; D: TRBD1; size: few; V: TRBV9; J: TRBJ1-2
DNA: TGTGCCAGCAGGGACCGGGACTACTCCTACGAGCAGTACTTC; CDR3: CASRDRDYSYEQYF; D: TRBD2; size: -; V: TRBV27; J: TRBJ2-7
DNA: TGTGCCAGCAGTTTACTTCCAGGCTTGAACACTGAAGCTTTCTTT; CDR3: CASSLLPGLNTEAFF; D: -; size: once; V: TRBV27; J: TRBJ1-1
DNA: TGTGCCAGCAGAGCTGAGGGGGCAGGAGACTATGGCTACACCTTC; CDR3: CASRAEGAGDYGYTF; D: TRBD1; size: few; V: TRBV28; J: TRBJ1-2
DNA: TGTGCCAGCAGCCAAGTGCGCCGGGAGGCGACTGAAGCTTTCTTT; CDR3: CASSQVRREATEAFF; D: -; size: few; V: TRBV14; J: TRBJ1-1
DNA: TGTGCCAGCAGAGGGAGGGTGAGCAATGAGCAGTTCTTC; CDR3: CASRGRVSNEQFF; D: TRBD2; size: -; V: TRBV27; J: TRBJ2-1
DNA: TGTGCCAGCAGGGGGGCCAAGGGGAGTGAAGCTTTCTTT; CDR3: CASRGAKGSEAFF; D: -; size: -; V: TRBV27; J: TRBJ1-1
DNA: TGTGCCAGCAGCTTAGGTCGCAGGGCAAATGAGCAGTTCTTC; CDR3: CASSLGRRANEQFF; D: -; size: -; V: TRBV7-8; J: TRBJ2-1
DNA: TGTGCCAGCAGCTCCCTCTTTGGAAACACCATATATTTT; CDR3: CASSSLFGNTIYF; D: -; size: -; V: TRBV6-5; J: TRBJ1-3
DNA: TGTGCCACCCCGGGAGCGGGACGCACAGATACGCAGTATTTT; CDR3: CATPGAGRTDTQYF; D: TRBD2; size: -; V: TRBV7-8; J: TRBJ2-3
DNA: TGCGCCAGCAGCCTCGGGAGCGCTTATAATGAAAAACTGTTTTTT; CDR3: CASSLGSAYNEKLFF; D: -; size: few; V: TRBV4-1; J: TRBJ1-4
DNA: TGTGCCAGCAGCCCACTAGCGGGAGTAGATGAGCAGTACTTC; CDR3: CASSPLAGVDEQYF; D: TRBD2; size: few; V: TRBV6-4; J: TRBJ2-7
DNA: TGTGCCAGCAGTTTATTCGGACGGGGTGACTATGGCTACACCTTC; CDR3: CASSLFGRGDYGYTF; D: -; size: -; V: TRBV27; J: TRBJ1-2
DNA: TGTGCCAGTAGTATACCCGGGGTCCGAACCGGGGAGCTGTTTTTT; CDR3: CASSIPGVRTGELFF; D: -; size: -; V: TRBV19; J: TRBJ2-2
DNA: TGTGCCAGCAGCTTGCAGACTAGCGGATCGCAGTATTTT; CDR3: CASSLQTSGSQYF; D: TRBD2; size: -; V: TRBV7-6; J: TRBJ2-3
DNA: TGCAGCGTTGAAGGTGGTTCGGGGGGGGATGAAAAACTGTTTTTT; CDR3: CSVEGGSGGDEKLFF; D: -; size: -; V: TRBV29-1; J: TRBJ1-4
DNA: TGTGCCAGCAGTCTGCCTGGACAGGGGATTTACGAGCAGTACTTC; CDR3: CASSLPGQGIYEQYF; D: TRBD1; size: -; V: TRBV28; J: TRBJ2-7
DNA: TGTGCCAGCAGTCCAACTCAAACTGAAGCTTTCTTT; CDR3: CASSPTQTEAFF; D: -; size: once; V: TRBV6-6; J: TRBJ1-1
DNA: TGTGCCAGCAGCTTAGTTCAGGGTGGCACTGAAGCTTTCTTT; CDR3: CASSLVQGGTEAFF; D: -; size: -; V: TRBV7-9; J: TRBJ1-1